The T cell receptor (beta chain) under discussion was sequenced for a study of CD8 T cells in ankylosing spondylitis. This clonotype was seen only a few times. The antigen remains undetermined. Study observations and caveats: Within ankylosing spondylitis blood, a TCR beta motif made up of fewer than ten highly homologous variants appeared to be characteristic. Reported data indicate significant enrichment of disease-linked clones within matched ankylosing spondylitis synovial fluid. A CD8+ phenotype characterized the disease-linked clones, which were relatively rare in peripheral blood. Some motif variants had been reported before (in reactive arthritis synovial fluid and blood).

One entry per CDR3 protein results from TCRdb running MiXCR on the 5' RACE reads. The sample holds a few hundred thousand distinct CDR3 sequences, about 20% seen once. Germline-derived CDR1 and CDR2 are SGHTA and FQGNSA. With V trimmed by 3 bases and J by 10 bases, 6 bases remained unmatched. There are 13 residues in the CDR3. The sequence came from a male donor with ankylosing spondylitis. The sample consisted of blood, either unsorted or a sorted T cell fraction (not recorded which). The V call is TRBV7-2, the J call TRBJ1-1, with TRBD1 matching over 9 bases. CDR3 loop: CASSFSGTGPAFF. CDR3 in DNA: TGTGCCAGCAGCTTCTCCGGGACAGGGCCAGCTTTCTTT.